This record looks at one T cell receptor beta chain sequence and its context. Its cognate antigen is unknown. This specimen belongs to a study of cytomegalovirus exposure and HLA in healthy donors. Background on the study: About 85 million unique TCRs from HLA-typed donors were held in an early release of data.

The primer mix had 60 Vbeta and 13 Jbeta primers. The table came from immunoSEQ multiplex PCR; TCRdb's copy has only in-frame clones and leaves some out. The sample lists around 130,000 clones; roughly 8.6% were seen once. The CDR3 contains 14 residues. The germline CDR1 and CDR2 sequences are LNHDA and SQIVND (reference sequence). V was pared by 4 bases and J by 3 bases, with 12 bases between. Study findings and constraints: Cytomegalovirus association was listed for 150 or so TCR beta chains. Later, an analysis showed that TCR beta chains associated with HLA were more clonally expanded than others that were equally common. The analysis excluded some indistinguishable V segments, including TRBV6-2 and TRBV6-3.

This sequence originates from a woman between 40 and 50 years old in good health and CMV-seropositive. The material sequenced was PBMCs. The gene calls are TRBV19 and TRBJ1-2; maybe TRBD1 (6 bases). The CDR3 sequence: CASSTRQDYYGYTF. The CDR3 coding sequence is TGTGCCAGTAGTACCAGACAGGACTACTATGGCTACACCTTC.